This T cell receptor beta chain is from a study of CD8+CD57+ T cells in acquired aplastic anemia. The sample holds many counts of this clonotype. The template for TCR beta VDJ and CDR3 sequence profiling was genomic DNA. TCRdb itself ran the reads through MiXCR, one entry per CDR3 protein. The top ten hold just under 20% of the sample, which has about 200,000 distinct CDR3 sequences, roughly 50% seen once. Only patients with CD8+CD57+ cell expansion on flow cytometry were chosen for sequencing. Among the patients, all had severe acquired aplastic anemia. CDR3 length: 13 amino acids. Trimming pared 4 bases from V and 8 bases from J, leaving 14 bases between. From germline, CDR1 is LGHNA and CDR2 YNFKEQ.

The receptor was derived from a human donor with aplastic anemia. Sequenced input: sorted CD4+, CD8+, or CD8+CD57+ T cells (not recorded which) from PBMCs. This rearrangement joins TRBV4-2 to TRBJ1-1; D uncertain. The CDR3 loop reads CASSRQPGSEAFF. As DNA, the CDR3 is TGTGCCAGCAGCCGCCAACCCGGGAGCGAAGCTTTCTTT.